Shown below are 10 T cell receptor beta chains from a single sample sequenced in a study of tumor and adjacent non-tumor tissue in lung cancer. RNA was extracted from bulk tissue without any cell sorting. Three rounds of nested PCR, following a modified ARM-PCR protocol, produced the TCRbeta library. TCRdb processed the multiplex PCR reads anew with MiXCR; each CDR3 protein has one entry. The table has some 71,000 distinct CDR3 sequences, 72% seen once; the top ten hold about 9.2%. Sequencing was carried out using lung tumor tissue. The origin of the receptors is a woman aged 40 to 50 with non-small cell lung cancer.

A note on this clonotype: An end of the junction does not agree with germline; a read error may underlie this. The J gene is TRBJ2-7, the V gene TRBV6-5; tentatively, D is TRBD1 or TRBD2 (5 bases each). This CDR3 region has 15 residues. Germline V gives CDR1 MNHEY, CDR2 SVGAGI. The CDR3 region has the DNA TGTGCCAGCAGTTTAACCGGGGCAGGGTCCTTCGAGCAGTACTTC. This encodes CASSLTGAGSFEQYF.

This clonotype was seen a handful of times. This may be a read error, as it is one base from a much larger clone. The rearrangement joins TRBV4-1 to TRBJ2-7; D unresolved. Germline CDR1 MGHRA, CDR2 YSYEKL. The CDR3 is 15 residues long. The germline V and J ends were trimmed by 0 bases and 4 bases, with 13 bases remaining between them. CDR3 nucleotide sequence: TGCGCCAGCAGCCAAGATACGGCTAACGGGTACGAGCAGTACTTC. This codes for CASSQDTANGYEQYF.

As concerns this clonotype: Compared with germline, one end of the junction differs, possibly owing to a read error. V usage is TRBV5-1 and J usage is TRBJ1-1, with D maybe TRBD1 (5 bases). The CDR3 spans 14 residues. From germline, CDR1 is SGHRS and CDR2 YFSETQ. The CDR3 here is CAISPGTENTEAFF. The CDR3 nucleotides are TGCGCCATCAGCCCCGGGACGGAGAACACTGAAGCTTTCTTT.

This clonotype was recorded many times. The V call is TRBV28, the J call TRBJ2-7; 10 positions match TRBD1. Germline lookup yields CDR1 MDHEN and CDR2 SYDVKM. CDR3 length equals 14 residues. J gave up 4 bases and V 3 bases, and 3 bases lay outside the gene matches. CDR3 loop: CASSLDRGVYEQYF. The CDR3 coding sequence is TGTGCCAGCAGTTTGGACAGGGGGGTTTACGAGCAGTACTTC.

Turning to this clonotype: One junction end disagrees with the germline gene, perhaps due to a read error. V usage is TRBV6-5 and J usage is TRBJ2-2; D might be TRBD2 (5 bases). CDR1 and CDR2 (germline): MNHEY, SVGAGI. This CDR3 is 14 amino acids long. In nucleotides, the CDR3 is TGTGACAGCAGCCGTGACGGCGCCATCGGGGAGCTGATTTTT. It yields the protein CDSSRDGAIGELIF.

Comments on this clonotype: Compared with germline, one end of the junction differs, possibly owing to a read error. V usage is TRBV11-2 and J usage is TRBJ2-3; D perhaps matches TRBD1 (6 bases). The germline gives CDR1 SGHAT, CDR2 FQNNGV. The CDR3 contains 14 residues. The CDR3 is CTSSRKGTDSTQYF. The CDR3 bases are TGCACCAGCAGCCGCAAGGGCACGGACAGTACGCAGTATTTT.

Points on this clonotype: At one of its ends the junction is not consistent with the germline gene, which may arise from a read error. The rearrangement links TRBV30 to TRBJ2-2, with D perhaps matching TRBD1 (5 bases). The CDR3 has 13 residues. From germline, CDR1 is GTSNPN and CDR2 SVGIG (reference sequence). CDR3 loop: CGWRTGATGELFF. Written as DNA, the CDR3 is TGTGGCTGGAGAACTGGGGCCACCGGGGAGCTGTTTTTT.

In its sample, this clonotype was seen once. With a much larger clone just one base away, this may be a read error. The chain has TRBV2 and TRBJ2-1; weak D call: TRBD2 (5 bases). The CDR3 spans 15 residues. V lost 6 bases, J lost 0 bases, and 12 bases lay in between. Germline loops: CDR1 SNHLY, CDR2 FYNNEI. Here the CDR3 DNA reads TGTGCCAGCAGGTGGGAGATGAGCTCCTACAATGAGCAGTTCTTC. It translates to CASRWEMSSYNEQFF.

This clonotype occurred many times. The rearrangement links TRBV6-5 to TRBJ2-1; a weak D match, TRBD2 (5 bases). This CDR3 spans 16 amino acids. V was pared by 0 bases and J by 3 bases, with 12 bases between. Germline V CDR1 and CDR2: MNHEY, SVGAGI. CDR3: CASSYSMAGSYNEQFF. CDR3 DNA sequence: TGTGCCAGCAGTTACTCGATGGCGGGCAGCTACAATGAGCAGTTCTTC.

The chain couples TRBV6-6 to TRBJ2-1, with no clear D. V lost 10 bases, J lost 0 bases, and 10 bases lay in between. Looked up from germline, CDR1 is MNHNY and CDR2 is SVGAGI (reference sequence). The CDR3 loop spans 13 amino acids. The CDR3: CATLVPSYNEQFF. The CDR3 DNA sequence: TGTGCCACCCTAGTCCCCTCCTACAATGAGCAGTTCTTC.